This T cell receptor (beta chain) was observed in a study of blood T cell repertoires in COVID-19 (dated by TCRdb to 2018 to 2021). The study in broad terms: Collaborator samples came from the United States, Italy and Spain and covered acute and convalescent phases of COVID-19. Sample metadata almost always included a de-identified subject ID, COVID-19 status, age in years and sex. Samples came from the ongoing ImmuneRACE study (first 160 participants) plus 1,254 subjects from 6 global collaborators. The repertoires were made available in a free public database intended to serve as a resource for research on the immune response to SARS-CoV-2. Where available, HLA class I and class II types were taken from metadata supplied by the sample provider and were not determined by assay-based typing. Deeply sampled blood TCRbeta repertoires from subjects exposed to, actively infected with, or recovered from COVID-19 were included in the dataset. The material from the prospective study consisted of cDNA or gDNA derived from T cells, B-cell-depleted T cells, or PBMCs. What the research found in general, with its limitations: Clinical and demographic metadata were provided uncurated, with the amount varying by source and participant.

Between the V and J ends, shortened by 6 bases and 4 bases respectively, the junction contains 13 bases. Including cysteine and phenylalanine, the CDR3 has 14 amino acids. The CDR3 DNA has 42 bases and is translated from base 1. Sequences SNHLY (CDR1) and FYNNEI (CDR2) are obtained from the germline V gene. Each collaborating institution followed its own protocols to collect whole blood in K2EDTA tubes. For TCRbeta analysis, collaborator samples were shipped as frozen whole blood, as isolated PBMCs, or as DNA extracted from either sample type. Regarding this clone: Its antigen has not been determined. Base qualities are missing; no much larger clone stands one base away.

The immunoSEQ Assay, a bias-controlled multiplex PCR, was used to amplify TCRbeta CDR3 regions from genomic DNA. Per the authors' processing: Nucleated cell counts per sample were estimated from amplification of reference gene primers within the assay. To quantify the absolute abundance of each unique TCRbeta CDR3 rearrangement, sequence reads were collapsed and filtered. For each sample, productive Simpson clonality was calculated as the square root of Simpson's diversity index over productive rearrangements. The clones in this table, taken by TCRdb from immuneACCESS, are in-frame only. Not every clone is retained; where verified, under half of the shortfall comes from an unresolved V gene, and the cause of the rest is unknown. That table supplies the V and J calls and clone size; D and trimming were determined from the DNA. Here the sample has about 200,000 clones; 86% occur a single time. Jointly, the top ten make up 0.75% to 0.9% of the sample.

The clonotype was recovered from a woman between 65 and 79 years old with acute or convalescent COVID-19. Here the chain combines TRBV2 and TRBJ1-5, and the D gene may be TRBD1, 6 bases matching. The sample consisted of peripheral blood. The nucleotide sequence reads TGTGCCAGCAGCCAGGGGCTGGGGAATCAGCCCCAGCATTTT. The encoded protein is CASSQGLGNQPQHF.